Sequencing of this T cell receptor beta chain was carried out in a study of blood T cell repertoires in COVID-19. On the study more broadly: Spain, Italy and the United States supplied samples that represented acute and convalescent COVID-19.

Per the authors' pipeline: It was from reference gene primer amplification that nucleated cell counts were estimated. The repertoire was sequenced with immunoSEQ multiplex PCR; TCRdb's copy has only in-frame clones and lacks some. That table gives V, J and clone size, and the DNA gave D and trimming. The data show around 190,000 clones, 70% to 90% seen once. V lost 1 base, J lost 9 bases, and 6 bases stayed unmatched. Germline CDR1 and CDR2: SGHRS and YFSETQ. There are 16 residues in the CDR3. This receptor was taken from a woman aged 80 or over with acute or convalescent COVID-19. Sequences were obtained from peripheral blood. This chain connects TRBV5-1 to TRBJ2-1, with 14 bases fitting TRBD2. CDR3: CASSLRGLAGVGEQFF. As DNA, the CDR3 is TGCGCCAGCAGCTTGAGGGGACTAGCGGGAGTGGGTGAGCAGTTCTTC.